This T cell receptor (beta chain) was recovered during a study of T cell clones after liver transplantation. Across the whole study: Blood was drawn pre-transplant, before withdrawal, and after full or failed withdrawal. Study-level points and caveats: Post-transplant time points were not standardized, so conclusions are preliminary. Compared with third party-reactive sequences, donor-reactive ones declined more, independent of withdrawal success.

A word on this clone: The antigen is undetermined.

With 5 bases removed from V and 5 bases from J, the gap between germline ends came to 11 bases. CDR3 size: 13 residues. Germline values: CDR1 SGHNT, CDR2 YYREEE (reference sequence). TCRdb keeps only in-frame clones here, not all; method: immunoSEQ multiplex PCR. The sample lists more than 70,000 clones, approximately 82% occurring once. This clonotype was sampled from a human patient who received a liver transplant. These T cells may partly come from the graft donor. The sequenced sample was CD4+ T cells from blood, obtained at the 22-month timepoint. V usage is TRBV5-4 and J usage is TRBJ2-1; tentatively, D is TRBD2 (5 bases). The CDR3: CASRFGLNNEQFF. CDR3 DNA sequence: TGTGCCAGCAGGTTTGGACTTAACAATGAGCAGTTCTTC.